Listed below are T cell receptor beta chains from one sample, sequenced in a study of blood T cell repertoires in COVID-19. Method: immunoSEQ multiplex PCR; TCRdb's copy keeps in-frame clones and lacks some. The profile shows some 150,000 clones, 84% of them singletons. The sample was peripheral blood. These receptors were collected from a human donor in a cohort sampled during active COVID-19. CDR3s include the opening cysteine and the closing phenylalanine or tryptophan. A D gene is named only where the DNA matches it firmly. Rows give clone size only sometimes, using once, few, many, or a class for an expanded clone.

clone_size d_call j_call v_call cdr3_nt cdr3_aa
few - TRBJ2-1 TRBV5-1 TGCGCCAGCAGCTTGAAGCCCAAAAGAGCCTACAATGAGCAGTTCTTC CASSLKPKRAYNEQFF
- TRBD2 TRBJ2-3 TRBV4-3 TGCGCCAGCAGCCGGACTAGCGGGGCGACAGATACGCAGTATTTT CASSRTSGATDTQYF
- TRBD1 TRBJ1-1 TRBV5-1 TGCGCCAGCAGCCCACGACAGGGATCGGACACTGAAGCTTTCTTT CASSPRQGSDTEAFF
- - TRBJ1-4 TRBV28 TGTGCCAGCAGTTTTGGGACACGAAGGGAAAAACTGTTTTTT CASSFGTRREKLFF
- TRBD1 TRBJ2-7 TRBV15 TGTGCCACCAGCCCCGGACAGGGGGCCTCCTACGAGCAGTACTTC CATSPGQGASYEQYF
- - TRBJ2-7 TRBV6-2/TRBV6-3 TGTGCCAGCAGTGATAGTGTGATCGAGCAGTACTTC CASSDSVIEQYF
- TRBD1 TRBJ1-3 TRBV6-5 TGTGCCAGCAGCTCCGGGACAGGGACTGGAAACACCATATATTTT CASSSGTGTGNTIYF
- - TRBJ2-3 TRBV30 TGTGCCTGGAAGGGGTTGGCGGCGAAGGCAGATACGCAGTATTTT CAWKGLAAKADTQYF
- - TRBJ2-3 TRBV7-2 TGTGCCAGCAGGGGCCCCCCGGCAGATACGCAGTATTTT CASRGPPADTQYF
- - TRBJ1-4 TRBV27 TGTGCCAGCAGGAATAGCCCCGGGGGGGTTACTAATGAAAAACTGTTTTTT CASRNSPGGVTNEKLFF
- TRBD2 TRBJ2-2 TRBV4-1 TGCGCCAGCAGCCTCGGGACTAGCGGGGGGGCGACCGGGGAGCTGTTTTTT CASSLGTSGGATGELFF
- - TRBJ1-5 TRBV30 TGTGCCTGGAGCTCCATCGGGGGGGGCAATCAGCCCCAGCATTTT CAWSSIGGGNQPQHF
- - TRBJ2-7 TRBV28 TGTGCCAGCAGTTTTCCCGGACAGCAATTCATCGAGCAGTACTTC CASSFPGQQFIEQYF
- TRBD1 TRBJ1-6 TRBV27 TGTGCCAGCAGCCGTGGACAGGGACGATCACCCCTCCACTTT CASSRGQGRSPLHF
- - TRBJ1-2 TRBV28 TGTGCCAGCAGTTTGGGGGCTGGGAACTATAGCTACACCTTC CASSLGAGNYSYTF
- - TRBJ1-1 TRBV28 TGTGCCAGCAGTTCAAGGACCTCCGCGGGGAACACTGAAGCTTTCTTT CASSSRTSAGNTEAFF
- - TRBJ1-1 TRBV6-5 TGTGCCAGCAGGTCCCCTGGGGCGGGACCTGAAGCTTTCTTT CASRSPGAGPEAFF
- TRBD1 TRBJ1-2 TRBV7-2 TGTGCCAGCAGCGGGACAGGGTTCTCTCGCTACACCTTC CASSGTGFSRYTF
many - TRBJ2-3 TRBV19 TGTGCCAGTAGGCAACCGGGACACTTAAGCACAGATACGCAGTATTTT CASRQPGHLSTDTQYF
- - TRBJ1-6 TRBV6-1 TGTGCCAGCAGTGTTCAGAATCTTGGCTATAATTCACCCCTCCACTTT CASSVQNLGYNSPLHF
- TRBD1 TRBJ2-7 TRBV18 TGTGCCAGCTCGGTTACAGGGGAACTCTACGAGCAGTACTTC CASSVTGELYEQYF
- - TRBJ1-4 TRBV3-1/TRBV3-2 TGTGCCAGCAGGCCCCAAGGGGTGGGAGAAAAACTGTTTTTT CASRPQGVGEKLFF
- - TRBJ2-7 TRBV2 TGTGCCAGCAGCGCCGGGACAACGGTTTTCGCCTACGAGCAGTACTTC CASSAGTTVFAYEQYF
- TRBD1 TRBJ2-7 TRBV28 TGTGCCAGCAGTTCCGCCGGGACAGGGACCTACGAGCAGTACTTC CASSSAGTGTYEQYF
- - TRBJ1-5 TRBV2 TGTGCCAGCAGTCTCCGGACAGCGGGGAATCAGCCCCAGCATTTT CASSLRTAGNQPQHF
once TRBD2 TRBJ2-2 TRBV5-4 TGTGCCAGCGGAGGGCAACTAGCGGGGGGCACCGGGGAGCTGTTTTTT CASGGQLAGGTGELFF
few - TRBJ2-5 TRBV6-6 TGTGCCAGCAGCCTCGGGACACGGGGTGCCCAGTACTTC CASSLGTRGAQYF
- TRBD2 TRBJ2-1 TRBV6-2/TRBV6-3 TGTGCCAGCAGCCCCGGGTCTAGCGGGGGGTACAATGAGCAGTTCTTC CASSPGSSGGYNEQFF